This paragraph covers one TCR beta chain sequence. Trimming removed 4 bases from V and 4 bases from J; junction bases left unmatched: 8. Germline CDR1 LGHDT, CDR2 YNNKEL (reference sequence). CDR3 size: 17 residues. The entry originates in a study of blood T cell repertoires in COVID-19. Study-wide background: COVID-19 samples, acute and convalescent, were from the United States, Italy and Spain. PBMCs, B-cell-depleted T cells, or T cells were the source of the cDNA or gDNA that made up the material.

Under the authors' procedure: Reference gene primer amplification in the assay estimated nucleated cell counts. The data were produced by immunoSEQ multiplex PCR, yet TCRdb's version contains in-frame clones alone and is incomplete. V, J and clone size are those of that table, while D and trimming were read from the DNA. The data show approximately 350,000 clones, with more than 80% seen just once and about 3% held by the top ten. Seattle's cohort entered during active infection and was followed longitudinally. The sample was peripheral blood. This sequence joins TRBV3-1 (or the pseudogene TRBV3-2) and TRBJ2-1; 12 bases map to TRBD2. The TCR originated in a young woman with COVID-19, enrolled during active disease. Here the CDR3 DNA reads TGTGCCAGCAGCCCCCTAGCGGGAGGGACTTTTTACAATGAGCAGTTCTTC. Its protein product is CASSPLAGGTFYNEQFF.